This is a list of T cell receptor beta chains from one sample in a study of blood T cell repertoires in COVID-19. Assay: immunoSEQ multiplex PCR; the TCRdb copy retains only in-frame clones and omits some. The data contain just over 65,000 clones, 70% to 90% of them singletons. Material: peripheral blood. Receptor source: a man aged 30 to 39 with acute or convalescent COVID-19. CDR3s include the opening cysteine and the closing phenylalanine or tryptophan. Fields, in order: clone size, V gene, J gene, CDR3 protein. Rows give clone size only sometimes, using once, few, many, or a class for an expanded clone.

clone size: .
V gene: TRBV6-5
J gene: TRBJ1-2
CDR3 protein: CASSPDRGAGYTF

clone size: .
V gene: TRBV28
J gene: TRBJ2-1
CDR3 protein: CASRPGLATNEQFF

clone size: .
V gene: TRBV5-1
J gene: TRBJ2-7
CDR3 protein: CASSELAGGLSGEQYF

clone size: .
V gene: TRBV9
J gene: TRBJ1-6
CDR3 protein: CASSVVGASNSPLHF

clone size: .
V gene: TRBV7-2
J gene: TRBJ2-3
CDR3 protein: CASSLGQVGTDTQYF

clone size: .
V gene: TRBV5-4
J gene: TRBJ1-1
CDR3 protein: CASSLVGGSNTEAFF

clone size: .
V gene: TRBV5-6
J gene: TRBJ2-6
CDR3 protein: CASSSRGANVLTF

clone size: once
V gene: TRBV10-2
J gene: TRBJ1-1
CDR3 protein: CASSEGTTEAFF

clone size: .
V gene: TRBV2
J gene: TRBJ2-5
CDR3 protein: CASSEGGQAAETQYF

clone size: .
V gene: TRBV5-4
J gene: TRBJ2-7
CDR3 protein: CASSLGTSGYYEQYF

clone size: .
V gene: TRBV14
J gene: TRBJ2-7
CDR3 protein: CASSRGGQYF

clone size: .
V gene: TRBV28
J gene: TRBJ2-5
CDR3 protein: CASSWSGFETQYF

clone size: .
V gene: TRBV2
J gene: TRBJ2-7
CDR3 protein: CASSELAAGAYEQYF

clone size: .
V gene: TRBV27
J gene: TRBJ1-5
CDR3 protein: CASSYRDNQPQHF

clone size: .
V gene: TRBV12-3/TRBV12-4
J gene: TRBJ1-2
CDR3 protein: CASSFTDREGYTF

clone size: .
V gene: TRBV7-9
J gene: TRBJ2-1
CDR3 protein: CASSESVTLGEQFF

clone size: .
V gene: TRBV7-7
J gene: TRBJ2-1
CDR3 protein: CASSLGGLAGVGEQFF